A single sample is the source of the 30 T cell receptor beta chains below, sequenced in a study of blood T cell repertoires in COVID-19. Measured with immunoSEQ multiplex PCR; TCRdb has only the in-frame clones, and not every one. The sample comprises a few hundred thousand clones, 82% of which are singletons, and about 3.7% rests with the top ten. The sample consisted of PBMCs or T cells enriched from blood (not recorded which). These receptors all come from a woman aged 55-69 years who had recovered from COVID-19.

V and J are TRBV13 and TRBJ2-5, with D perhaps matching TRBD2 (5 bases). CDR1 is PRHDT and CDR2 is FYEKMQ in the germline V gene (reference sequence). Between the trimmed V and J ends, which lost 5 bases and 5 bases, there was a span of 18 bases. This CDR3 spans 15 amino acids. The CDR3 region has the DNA TGTGCCAGCAGCCTAAGACCCCGGGATATGGAGACCCAGTACTTC. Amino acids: CASSLRPRDMETQYF.

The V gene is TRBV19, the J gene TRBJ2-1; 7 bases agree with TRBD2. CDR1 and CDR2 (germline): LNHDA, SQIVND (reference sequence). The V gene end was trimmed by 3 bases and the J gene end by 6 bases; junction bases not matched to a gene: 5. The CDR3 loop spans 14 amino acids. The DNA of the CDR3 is TGTGCCAGTAGTATCGGCGGGAGCCCCAATGAGCAGTTCTTC. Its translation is CASSIGGSPNEQFF. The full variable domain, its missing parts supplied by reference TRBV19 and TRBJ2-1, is DGGITQSPKYLFRKEGQNVTLSCEQNLNHDAMYWYRQDPGQGLRLIYYSQIVNDFQKGDIAEGYSVSREKKESFPLTVTSAQKNPTAFYLCASSIGGSPNEQFFGPGTRLTVL.

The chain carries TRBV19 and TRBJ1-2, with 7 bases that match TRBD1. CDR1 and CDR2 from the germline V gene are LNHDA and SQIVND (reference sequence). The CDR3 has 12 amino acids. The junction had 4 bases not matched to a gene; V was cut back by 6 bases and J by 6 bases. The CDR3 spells CASRTGRDGYTF. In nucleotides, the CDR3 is TGTGCCAGTAGGACAGGGCGGGATGGCTACACCTTC.

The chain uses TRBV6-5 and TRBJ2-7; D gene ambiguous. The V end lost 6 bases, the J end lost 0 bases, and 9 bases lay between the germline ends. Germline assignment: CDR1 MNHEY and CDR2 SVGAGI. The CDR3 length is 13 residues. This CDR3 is CASSSQNSYEQYF. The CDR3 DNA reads TGTGCCAGCAGCTCACAGAACTCCTACGAGCAGTACTTC.

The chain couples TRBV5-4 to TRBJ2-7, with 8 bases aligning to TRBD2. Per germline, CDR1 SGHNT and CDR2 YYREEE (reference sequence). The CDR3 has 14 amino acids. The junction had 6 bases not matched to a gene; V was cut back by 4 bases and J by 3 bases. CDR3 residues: CASSLGTRGYEQYF. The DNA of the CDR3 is TGTGCCAGCAGCCTCGGGACTAGAGGCTACGAGCAGTACTTC.

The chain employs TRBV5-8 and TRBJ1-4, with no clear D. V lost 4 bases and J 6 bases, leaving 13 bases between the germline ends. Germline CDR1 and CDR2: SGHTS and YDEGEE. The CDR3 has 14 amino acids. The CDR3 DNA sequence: TGTGCCAGCAGCCGGACCGCGGGATATGAAAAACTGTTTTTT. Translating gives CASSRTAGYEKLFF.

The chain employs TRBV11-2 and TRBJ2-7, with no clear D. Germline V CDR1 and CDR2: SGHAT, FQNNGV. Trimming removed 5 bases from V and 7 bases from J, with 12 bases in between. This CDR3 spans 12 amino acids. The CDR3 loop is CASSLTVREQYF. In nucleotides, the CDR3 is TGTGCCAGCAGCCTTACCGTACGGGAGCAGTACTTC. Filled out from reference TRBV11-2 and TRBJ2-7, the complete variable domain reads EAGVAQSPRYKIIEKRQSVAFWCNPISGHATLYWYQQILGQGPKLLIQFQNNGVVDDSQLPKDRFSAERLKGVDSTLKIQPAKLEDSAVYLCASSLTVREQYFGPGTRLTVT.

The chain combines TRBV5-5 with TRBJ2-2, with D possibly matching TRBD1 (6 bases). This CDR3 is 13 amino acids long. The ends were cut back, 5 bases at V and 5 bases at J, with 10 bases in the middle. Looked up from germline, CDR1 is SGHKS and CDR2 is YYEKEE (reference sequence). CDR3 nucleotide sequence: TGTGCCAGCAGACCTACAGGGACCGGGGAGCTGTTTTTT. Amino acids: CASRPTGTGELFF.

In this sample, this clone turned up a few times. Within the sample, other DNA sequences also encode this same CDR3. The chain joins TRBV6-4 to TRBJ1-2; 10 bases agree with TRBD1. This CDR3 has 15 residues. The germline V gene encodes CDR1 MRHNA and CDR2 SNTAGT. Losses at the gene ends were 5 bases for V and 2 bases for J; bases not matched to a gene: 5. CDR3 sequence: CASSRDRGGNYGYTF. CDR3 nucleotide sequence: TGTGCCAGCAGTCGGGACAGGGGTGGAAACTATGGCTACACCTTC.

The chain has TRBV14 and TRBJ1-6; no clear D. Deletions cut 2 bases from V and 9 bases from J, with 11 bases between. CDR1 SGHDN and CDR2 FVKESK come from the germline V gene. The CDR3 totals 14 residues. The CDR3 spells CASSQREAFSPLHF. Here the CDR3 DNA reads TGTGCCAGCAGCCAACGGGAGGCTTTTTCACCCCTCCACTTT.

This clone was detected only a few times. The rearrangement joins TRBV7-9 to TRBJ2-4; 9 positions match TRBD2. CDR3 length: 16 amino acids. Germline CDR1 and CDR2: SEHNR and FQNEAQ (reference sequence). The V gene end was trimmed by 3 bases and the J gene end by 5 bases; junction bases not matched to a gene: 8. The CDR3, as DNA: TGTGCCAGCAGCTTTAGGGAGCGGGGGGTCGAAAACATTCAGTACTTC. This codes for CASSFRERGVENIQYF.

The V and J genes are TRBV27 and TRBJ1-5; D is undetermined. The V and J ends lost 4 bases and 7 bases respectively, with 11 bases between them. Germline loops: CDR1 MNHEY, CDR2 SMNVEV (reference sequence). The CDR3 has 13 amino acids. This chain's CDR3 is CASSSRTGQPQHF. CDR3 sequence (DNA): TGTGCCAGCAGTTCAAGGACGGGGCAGCCCCAGCATTTT.

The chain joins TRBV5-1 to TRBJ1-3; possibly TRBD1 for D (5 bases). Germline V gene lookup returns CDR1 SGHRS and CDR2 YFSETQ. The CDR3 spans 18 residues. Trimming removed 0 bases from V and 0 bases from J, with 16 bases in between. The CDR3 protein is CASSLVQGIVHSGNTIYF. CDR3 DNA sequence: TGCGCCAGCAGCTTGGTCCAGGGTATTGTGCACTCTGGAAACACCATATATTTT.

The CDR3 region is CASTSGQGASNYYGYTF. The CDR3 nucleotides are TGTGCCAGTACCTCGGGACAGGGGGCGTCTAACTATTATGGCTACACCTTC. The rearrangement links TRBV19 to TRBJ1-2, with 12 nucleotides matching TRBD1. The CDR3 has 17 amino acids. Germline V lookup: CDR1 LNHDA, CDR2 SQIVND (reference sequence). Trimming took 7 bases from V and 5 from J; bases not matched to a gene: 14.

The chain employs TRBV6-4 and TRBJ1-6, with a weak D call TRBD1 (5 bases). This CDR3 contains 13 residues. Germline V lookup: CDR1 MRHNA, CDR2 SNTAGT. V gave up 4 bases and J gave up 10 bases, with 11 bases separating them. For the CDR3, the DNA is TGTGCCAGCAGTGCCGTTAGGGGCTCACCCCTCCACTTT. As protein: CASSAVRGSPLHF.

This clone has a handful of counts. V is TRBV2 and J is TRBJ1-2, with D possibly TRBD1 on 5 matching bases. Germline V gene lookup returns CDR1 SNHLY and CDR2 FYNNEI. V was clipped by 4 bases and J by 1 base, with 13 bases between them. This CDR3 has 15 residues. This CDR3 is CASSAAEGLNYGYTF. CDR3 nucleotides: TGTGCCAGCAGTGCGGCGGAGGGACTTAACTATGGCTACACCTTC.

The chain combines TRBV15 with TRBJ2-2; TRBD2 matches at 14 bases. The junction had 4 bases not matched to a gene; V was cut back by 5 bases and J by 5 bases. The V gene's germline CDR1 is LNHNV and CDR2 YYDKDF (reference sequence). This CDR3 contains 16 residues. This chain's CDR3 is CATSRRLAGGTGELFF. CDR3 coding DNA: TGTGCCACCAGCCGTAGACTAGCGGGAGGGACCGGGGAGCTGTTTTTT.

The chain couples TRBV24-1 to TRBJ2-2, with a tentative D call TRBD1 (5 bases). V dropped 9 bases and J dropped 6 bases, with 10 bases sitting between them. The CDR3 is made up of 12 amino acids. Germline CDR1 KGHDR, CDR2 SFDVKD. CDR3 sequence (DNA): TGTGCCACCCAGGGCGAGGCCGGGGAGCTGTTTTTT. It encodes CATQGEAGELFF.

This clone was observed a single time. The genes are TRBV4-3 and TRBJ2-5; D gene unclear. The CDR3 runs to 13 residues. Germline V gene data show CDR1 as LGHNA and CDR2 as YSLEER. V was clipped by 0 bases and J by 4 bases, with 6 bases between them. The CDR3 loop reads CASSQDMRETQYF. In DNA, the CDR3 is TGCGCCAGCAGCCAAGACATGAGAGAGACCCAGTACTTC.

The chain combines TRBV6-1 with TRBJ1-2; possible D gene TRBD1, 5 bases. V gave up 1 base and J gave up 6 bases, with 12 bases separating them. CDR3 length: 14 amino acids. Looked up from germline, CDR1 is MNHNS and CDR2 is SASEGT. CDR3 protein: CASSEGSGNDGYTF. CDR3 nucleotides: TGTGCCAGCAGTGAAGGGTCAGGGAATGATGGCTACACCTTC.

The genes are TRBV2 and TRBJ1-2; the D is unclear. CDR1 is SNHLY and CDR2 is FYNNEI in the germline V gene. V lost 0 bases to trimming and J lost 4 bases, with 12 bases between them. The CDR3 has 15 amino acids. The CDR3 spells CASSEARVQIYGYTF. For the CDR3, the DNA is TGTGCCAGCAGTGAAGCGCGGGTACAGATCTATGGCTACACCTTC.

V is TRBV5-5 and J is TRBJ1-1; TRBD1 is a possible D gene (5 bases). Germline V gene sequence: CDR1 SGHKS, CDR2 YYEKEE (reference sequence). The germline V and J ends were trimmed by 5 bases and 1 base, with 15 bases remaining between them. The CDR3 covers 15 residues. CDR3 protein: CASRRWFQGNTEAFF. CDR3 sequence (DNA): TGTGCCAGCAGGAGATGGTTTCAGGGGAACACTGAAGCTTTCTTT.

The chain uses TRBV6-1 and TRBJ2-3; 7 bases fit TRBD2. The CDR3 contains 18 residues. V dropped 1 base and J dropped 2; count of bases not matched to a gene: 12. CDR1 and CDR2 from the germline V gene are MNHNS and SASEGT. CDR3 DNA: TGTGCCAGCAGTGAAGTTGCGGGGGTAAGGGTTCACACAGATACGCAGTATTTT. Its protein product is CASSEVAGVRVHTDTQYF.

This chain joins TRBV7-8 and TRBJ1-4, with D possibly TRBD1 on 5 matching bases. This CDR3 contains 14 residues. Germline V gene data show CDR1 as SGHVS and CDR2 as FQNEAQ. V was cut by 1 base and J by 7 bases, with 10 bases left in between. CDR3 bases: TGTGCCAGCAGCTTAGGTCCGGGGGGTGAAAAACTGTTTTTT. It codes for CASSLGPGGEKLFF.

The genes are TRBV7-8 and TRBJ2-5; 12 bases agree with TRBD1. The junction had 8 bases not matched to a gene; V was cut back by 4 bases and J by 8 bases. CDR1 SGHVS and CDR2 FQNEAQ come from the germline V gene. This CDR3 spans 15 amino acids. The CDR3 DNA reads TGTGCCAGCAGCTCTGGTGGGACAGGGGGCAGTACCCAGTACTTC. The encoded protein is CASSSGGTGGSTQYF.

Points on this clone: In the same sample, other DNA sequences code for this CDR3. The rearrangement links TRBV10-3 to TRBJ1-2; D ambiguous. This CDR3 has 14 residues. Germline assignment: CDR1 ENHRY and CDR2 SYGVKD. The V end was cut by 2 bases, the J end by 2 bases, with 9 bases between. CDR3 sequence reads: CAISEGLLNYGYTF. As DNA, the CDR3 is TGTGCCATCAGTGAGGGACTGCTCAACTATGGCTACACCTTC.

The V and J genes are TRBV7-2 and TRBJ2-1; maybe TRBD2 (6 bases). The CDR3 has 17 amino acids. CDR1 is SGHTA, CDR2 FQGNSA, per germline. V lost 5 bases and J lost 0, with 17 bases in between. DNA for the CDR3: TGTGCCAGCAGCCCCATGCCGGCGGGAAGCTCCTACAATGAGCAGTTCTTC. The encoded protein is CASSPMPAGSSYNEQFF. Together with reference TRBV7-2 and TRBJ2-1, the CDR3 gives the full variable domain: GAGVSQSPSNKVTEKGKDVELRCDPISGHTALYWYRQSLGQGLEFLIYFQGNSAPDKSGLPSDRFSAERTGGSVSTLTIQRTQQEDSAVYLCASSPMPAGSSYNEQFFGPGTRLTVL.

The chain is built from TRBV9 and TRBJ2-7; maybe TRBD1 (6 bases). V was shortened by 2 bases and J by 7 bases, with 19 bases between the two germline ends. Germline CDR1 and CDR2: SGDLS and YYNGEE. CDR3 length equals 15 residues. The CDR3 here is CASSVEAMGAGEQYF. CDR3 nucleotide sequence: TGTGCCAGCAGCGTGGAGGCAATGGGGGCCGGGGAGCAGTACTTC.

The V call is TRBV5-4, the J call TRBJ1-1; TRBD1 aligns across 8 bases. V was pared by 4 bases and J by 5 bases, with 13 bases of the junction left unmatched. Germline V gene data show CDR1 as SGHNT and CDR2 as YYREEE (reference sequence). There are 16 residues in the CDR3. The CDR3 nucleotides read TGTGCCAGCAGCCCGATAGGGAGCAGGGGGCGGACTGAAGCTTTCTTT. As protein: CASSPIGSRGRTEAFF.

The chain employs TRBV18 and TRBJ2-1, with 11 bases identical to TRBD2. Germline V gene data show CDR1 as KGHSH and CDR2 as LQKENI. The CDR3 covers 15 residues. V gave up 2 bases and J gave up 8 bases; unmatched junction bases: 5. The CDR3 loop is CASSPTSGSGHEQFF. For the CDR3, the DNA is TGTGCCAGCTCACCAACTAGCGGGAGTGGCCATGAGCAGTTCTTC.